This entry is about one TCR beta chain. Categorization into cohorts depended on clinical history that participants reported. Data came from immunoSEQ multiplex PCR; TCRdb stores just in-frame clones and leaves some out. The sample carries fewer than 350,000 clones, nearly 90% recorded once. CDR1 is SGHRS and CDR2 is YFSETQ in the germline V gene. The CDR3 is made up of 16 amino acids. With V trimmed by 2 bases and J by 0 bases, 4 bases remained unmatched. This specimen comes from a study of blood T cell repertoires in COVID-19. For the study at large: PBMCs, B-cell-depleted T cells, or T cells were the source of the cDNA or gDNA that made up the material.

Material for sequencing was PBMCs or T cells enriched from blood (not recorded which). This TCR derives from a woman younger than 45 who had recovered from COVID-19. V is TRBV5-1 and J is TRBJ2-1, with TRBD2 matching 8 bases. The CDR3 is CASSFNLAGSYNEQFF. Written as DNA, the CDR3 is TGCGCCAGCAGCTTTAATCTAGCGGGCTCCTACAATGAGCAGTTCTTC.